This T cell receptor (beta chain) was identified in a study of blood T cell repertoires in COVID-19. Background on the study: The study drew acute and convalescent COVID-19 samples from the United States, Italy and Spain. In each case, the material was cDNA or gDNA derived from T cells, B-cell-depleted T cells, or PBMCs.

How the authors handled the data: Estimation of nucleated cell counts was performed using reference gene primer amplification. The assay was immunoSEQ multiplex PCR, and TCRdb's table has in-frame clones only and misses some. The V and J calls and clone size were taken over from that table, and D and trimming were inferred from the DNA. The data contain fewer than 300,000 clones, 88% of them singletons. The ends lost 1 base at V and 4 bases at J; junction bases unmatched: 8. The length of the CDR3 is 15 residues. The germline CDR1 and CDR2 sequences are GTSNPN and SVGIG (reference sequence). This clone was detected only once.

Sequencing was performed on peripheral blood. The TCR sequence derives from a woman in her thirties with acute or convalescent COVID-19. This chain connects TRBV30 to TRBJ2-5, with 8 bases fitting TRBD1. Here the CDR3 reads CAWSGDRWASETQYF. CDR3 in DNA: TGTGCCTGGAGTGGGGACAGGTGGGCCTCAGAGACCCAGTACTTC.